This passage covers 12 T cell receptor beta chains from one sample sequenced in a study of neurological immune-mediated disorders. TCRdb ran MiXCR on the 5' RACE reads and lists one entry per CDR3 protein. Altogether under 80,000 distinct CDR3 sequences are present, less than 6% being singletons, with the ten largest covering around 3.5%. Sequencing was performed on PBMCs. The receptors here all came from a woman aged 45-65 years with multiple sclerosis.

This clonotype has at least ten counts. The chain links TRBV18 to TRBJ1-3; possible D gene TRBD1, 5 bases. CDR1 is KGHSH and CDR2 is LQKENI in the germline V gene. The germline V and J ends were trimmed by 3 bases and 0 bases, with 9 bases remaining between them. This CDR3 contains 15 residues. CDR3 sequence reads: CASSPGGNSGNTIYF. CDR3 in DNA: TGTGCCAGCTCACCTGGGGGTAACTCTGGAAACACCATATATTTT.

This clonotype was recorded many times. V usage is TRBV6-6 and J usage is TRBJ1-5; D remains unclear. Per germline, CDR1 MNHNY and CDR2 SVGAGI (reference sequence). V was clipped by 3 bases and J by 0 bases, with 3 bases between them. The CDR3 length is 13 residues. The CDR3 DNA sequence: TGTGCCAGCAGTTATTATAGCAATCAGCCCCAGCATTTT. Translated, it gives CASSYYSNQPQHF.

In its sample, this clonotype was seen many times. The chain has TRBV20-1 and TRBJ2-1, with 12 bases matching TRBD2. The germline V gene has CDR1 DFQATT and CDR2 SNEGSKA (reference sequence). This CDR3 is 15 amino acids long. Trimming cost V 6 bases and J 5 bases; bases outside gene matches: 8. CDR3 sequence: CSARSTSGGNNEQFF. The CDR3 region has the DNA TGCAGTGCACGATCGACTAGCGGGGGTAACAATGAGCAGTTCTTC.

This clonotype was seen repeatedly, ten times or more. In DNA form, the CDR3 reads TGTGCCAGCAGACCGGCTAGAGAGTCTGGAAACACCATATATTTT. Amino acids: CASRPARESGNTIYF. The genes are TRBV12-3 or TRBV12-4 and TRBJ1-3, with D uncertain. V was trimmed by 6 bases and J by 1 base, leaving 13 bases between them. The CDR3 is 15 residues long.

This clonotype was found many times. The chain couples TRBV13 to TRBJ1-5; no clear D. Germline assignment: CDR1 PRHDT and CDR2 FYEKMQ (reference sequence). The CDR3 totals 14 residues. V shed 2 bases and J shed 3 bases, with 8 bases lying between them. In DNA form, the CDR3 reads TGTGCCAGCAGCTTAAAAGGTAACAATCAGCCCCAGCATTTT. This sequence encodes CASSLKGNNQPQHF.

This clonotype was counted ten times or more. This chain links TRBV5-1 with TRBJ2-7; no clear D. CDR3 size: 14 residues. Per germline, CDR1 SGHRS and CDR2 YFSETQ. Trimming removed 0 bases at V and 0 bases at J, with 7 bases between. In DNA form, the CDR3 reads TGCGCCAGCAGCTTGGGGCCCTCCTCCTACGAGCAGTACTTC. This gives the protein CASSLGPSSYEQYF.

This clonotype was recorded at least ten times. This rearrangement joins TRBV7-6 to TRBJ2-3; 8 positions agree with TRBD2. The J segment lost 5 bases and the V segment lost 1 base, leaving 5 bases of the junction unmatched. The germline V gene encodes CDR1 SGHVS and CDR2 FNYEAQ. The CDR3 is made up of 15 amino acids. This CDR3 reads CASSLDGGAKDTQYF. CDR3 DNA: TGTGCCAGCAGCTTAGACGGGGGGGCCAAAGATACGCAGTATTTT.

This clonotype was seen more than once but under ten times. V gene TRBV5-1 combines with J gene TRBJ2-3; D ambiguous. The germline V gene has CDR1 SGHRS and CDR2 YFSETQ. The CDR3 is made up of 13 amino acids. The V and J ends lost 0 bases and 5 bases respectively, with 7 bases between them. The CDR3 protein is CASSLEGRDTQYF. The CDR3 bases are TGCGCCAGCAGCTTGGAAGGAAGAGATACGCAGTATTTT.

The sample holds many counts of this clonotype. The V gene is TRBV20-1, the J gene TRBJ1-3; a possible D gene is TRBD1 (5 bases). Germline V lookup: CDR1 DFQATT, CDR2 SNEGSKA (reference sequence). The CDR3 loop spans 14 amino acids. With 6 bases removed from V and 0 bases from J, the gap between germline ends came to 12 bases. CDR3 in amino acids: CSARQKSSGNTIYF. The CDR3 DNA reads TGCAGTGCAAGACAGAAGAGCTCTGGAAACACCATATATTTT.

This clonotype was counted at least ten times. V is TRBV10-3 and J is TRBJ2-1; D unresolved. The germline gives CDR1 ENHRY, CDR2 SYGVKD. This CDR3 has 12 amino acids. Trimming removed 5 bases from V and 7 bases from J, with 9 bases in between. This CDR3 is CAISRVENEQFF. The CDR3 DNA follows: TGTGCCATCAGTAGGGTCGAGAATGAGCAGTTCTTC.

The genes are TRBV12-5 and TRBJ2-3; maybe TRBD2 (5 bases). Trimming left V 1 base short and J 5 bases short, with 10 bases between. Germline V gene lookup returns CDR1 LGHNT and CDR2 FRNRAP. This CDR3 has 14 amino acids. In nucleotides, the CDR3 is TGTGCTAGTGGTTTGGGATTTGAGGGAGATACGCAGTATTTT. Its protein is CASGLGFEGDTQYF.

This clonotype was picked up many times. This chain uses TRBV5-1 with TRBJ1-3; no clear D. Germline loops: CDR1 SGHRS, CDR2 YFSETQ. V lost 4 bases to trimming and J lost 0 bases, with 11 bases between them. The CDR3 runs to 15 residues. CDR3 DNA sequence: TGCGCCAGCAGCCTCGCCGCGGGCTCTGGAAACACCATATATTTT. It codes for CASSLAAGSGNTIYF.